This T cell receptor (beta chain) derives from a study of CD8 T cells in ankylosing spondylitis. It was by quantitative 5'-RACE with molecular barcodes that TCR beta libraries were made. TCRdb processed the 5' RACE reads anew with MiXCR; each CDR3 protein has one entry. This repertoire shows 180,000 or so distinct CDR3 sequences, roughly 10% found once; its top ten account for 25% to 30%. Trimming removed 1 base from V and 5 bases from J, with 6 bases in between. The CDR3 runs 12 residues. Germline CDR1 reads SGHTA; CDR2 reads FQGNSA. Sequenced sample: blood, either unsorted or a sorted T cell fraction (not recorded which). The origin of this receptor is a male donor with ankylosing spondylitis or in good health (not recorded which). J is TRBJ2-7 and V is TRBV7-2; D remains ambiguous. The CDR3: CASSLDGHEQYF. CDR3 nucleotides: TGTGCCAGCAGCTTAGACGGTCACGAGCAGTACTTC.